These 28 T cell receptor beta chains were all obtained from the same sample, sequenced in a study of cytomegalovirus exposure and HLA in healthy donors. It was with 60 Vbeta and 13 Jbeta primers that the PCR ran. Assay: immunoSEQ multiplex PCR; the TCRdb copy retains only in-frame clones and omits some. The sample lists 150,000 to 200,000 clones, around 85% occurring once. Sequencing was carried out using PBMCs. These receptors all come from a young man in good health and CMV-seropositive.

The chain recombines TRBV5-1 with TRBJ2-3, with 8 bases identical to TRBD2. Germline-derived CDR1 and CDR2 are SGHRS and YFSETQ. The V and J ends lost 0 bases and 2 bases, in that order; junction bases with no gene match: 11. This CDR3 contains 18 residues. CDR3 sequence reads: CASSLVPWRGAFTDTQYF. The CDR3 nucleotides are TGCGCCAGCAGCTTGGTCCCCTGGCGGGGGGCCTTCACAGATACGCAGTATTTT.

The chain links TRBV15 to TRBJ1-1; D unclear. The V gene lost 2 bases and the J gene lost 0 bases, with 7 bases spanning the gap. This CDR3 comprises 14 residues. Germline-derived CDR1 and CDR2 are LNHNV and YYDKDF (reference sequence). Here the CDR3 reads CATSRTDMNTEAFF. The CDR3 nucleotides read TGTGCCACCAGCAGAACTGACATGAACACTGAAGCTTTCTTT.

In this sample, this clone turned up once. Here the CDR3 DNA reads TGTGCCTGGAGACAGTCGAACACTGAAGCTTTCTTT. This translates into CAWRQSNTEAFF. V is TRBV30 and J is TRBJ1-1; no reliable D call. V was trimmed by 3 bases and J by 1 base, leaving 6 bases between them. The CDR3 has 12 residues. Germline CDR1 reads GTSNPN; CDR2 reads SVGIG (reference sequence).

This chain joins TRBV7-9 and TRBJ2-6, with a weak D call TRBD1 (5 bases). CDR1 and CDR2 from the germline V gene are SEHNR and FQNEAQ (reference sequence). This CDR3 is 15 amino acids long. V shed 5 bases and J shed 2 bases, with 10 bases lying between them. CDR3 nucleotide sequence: TGTGCCAGCAGCCTTTTCAGGGCTGGGGCCAACGTCCTGACTTTC. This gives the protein CASSLFRAGANVLTF.

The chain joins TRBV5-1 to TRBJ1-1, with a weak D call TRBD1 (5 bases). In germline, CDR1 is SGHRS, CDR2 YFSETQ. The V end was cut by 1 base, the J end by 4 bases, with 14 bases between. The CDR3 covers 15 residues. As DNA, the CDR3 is TGCGCCAGCAGCTTGCGTCGGGCTAGGGGCACTGAAGCTTTCTTT. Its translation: CASSLRRARGTEAFF. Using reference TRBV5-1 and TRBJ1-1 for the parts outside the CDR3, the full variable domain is KAGVTQTPRYLIKTRGQQVTLSCSPISGHRSVSWYQQTPGQGLQFLFEYFSETQRNKGNFPGRFSGRQFSNSRSEMNVSTLELGDSALYLCASSLRRARGTEAFFGQGTRLTVV.

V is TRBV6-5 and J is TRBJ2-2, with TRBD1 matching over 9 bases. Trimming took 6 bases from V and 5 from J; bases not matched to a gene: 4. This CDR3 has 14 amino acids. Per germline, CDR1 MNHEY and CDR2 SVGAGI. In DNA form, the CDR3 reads TGTGCCAGCAGCCCTGGACAGGGGACCGGGGAGCTGTTTTTT. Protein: CASSPGQGTGELFF.

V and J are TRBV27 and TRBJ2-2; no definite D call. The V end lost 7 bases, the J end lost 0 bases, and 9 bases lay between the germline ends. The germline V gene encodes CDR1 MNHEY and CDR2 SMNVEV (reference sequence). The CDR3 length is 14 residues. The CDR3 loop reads CASTKRTNTGELFF. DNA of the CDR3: TGTGCCAGCACTAAGAGGACGAACACCGGGGAGCTGTTTTTT.

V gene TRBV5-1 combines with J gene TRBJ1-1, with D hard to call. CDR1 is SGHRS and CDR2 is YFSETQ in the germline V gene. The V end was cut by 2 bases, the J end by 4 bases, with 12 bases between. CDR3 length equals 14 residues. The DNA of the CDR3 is TGCGCCAGCAGCTTCAACATGGAGAGCACTGAAGCTTTCTTT. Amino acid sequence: CASSFNMESTEAFF.

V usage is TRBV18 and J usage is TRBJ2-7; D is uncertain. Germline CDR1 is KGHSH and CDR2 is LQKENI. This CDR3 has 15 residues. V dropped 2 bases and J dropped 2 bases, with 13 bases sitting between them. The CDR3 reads CASSPTELSTYEQYF. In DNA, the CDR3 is TGTGCCAGCTCACCAACAGAGTTGTCAACCTACGAGCAGTACTTC.

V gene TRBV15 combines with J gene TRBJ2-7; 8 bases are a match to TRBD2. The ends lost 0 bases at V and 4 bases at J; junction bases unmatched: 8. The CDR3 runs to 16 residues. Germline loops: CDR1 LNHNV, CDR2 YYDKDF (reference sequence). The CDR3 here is CATSRDAGGLPYEQYF. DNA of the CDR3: TGTGCCACCAGCAGAGATGCGGGGGGACTACCGTACGAGCAGTACTTC. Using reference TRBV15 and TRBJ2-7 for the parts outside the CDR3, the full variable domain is DAMVIQNPRYQVTQFGKPVTLSCSQTLNHNVMYWYQQKSSQAPKLLFHYYDKDFNNEADTPDNFQSRRPNTSFCFLDIRSPGLGDTAMYLCATSRDAGGLPYEQYFGPGTRLTVT.

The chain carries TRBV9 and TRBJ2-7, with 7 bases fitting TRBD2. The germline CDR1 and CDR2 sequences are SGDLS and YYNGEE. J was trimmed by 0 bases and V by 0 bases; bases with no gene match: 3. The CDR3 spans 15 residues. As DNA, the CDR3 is TGTGCCAGCAGCGTAGAGGCGGGGGTCTCCTACGAGCAGTACTTC. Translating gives CASSVEAGVSYEQYF. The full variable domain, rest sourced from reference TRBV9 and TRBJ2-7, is DSGVTQTPKHLITATGQRVTLRCSPRSGDLSVYWYQQSLDQGLQFLIQYYNGEERAKGNILERFSAQQFPDLHSELNLSSLELGDSALYFCASSVEAGVSYEQYFGPGTRLTVT.

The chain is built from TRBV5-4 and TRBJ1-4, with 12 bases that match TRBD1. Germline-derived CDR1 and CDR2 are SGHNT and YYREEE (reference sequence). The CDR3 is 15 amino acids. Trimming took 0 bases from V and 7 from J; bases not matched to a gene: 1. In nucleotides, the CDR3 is TGTGCCAGCAGCTTGGGGGACAGGGGGCCTGAAAAACTGTTTTTT. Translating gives CASSLGDRGPEKLFF.

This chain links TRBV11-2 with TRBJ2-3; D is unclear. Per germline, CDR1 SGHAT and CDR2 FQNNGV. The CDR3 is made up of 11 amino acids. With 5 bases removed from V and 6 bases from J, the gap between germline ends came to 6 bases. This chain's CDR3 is CASSPTDTQYF. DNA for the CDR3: TGTGCCAGCAGCCCCACTGATACGCAGTATTTT.

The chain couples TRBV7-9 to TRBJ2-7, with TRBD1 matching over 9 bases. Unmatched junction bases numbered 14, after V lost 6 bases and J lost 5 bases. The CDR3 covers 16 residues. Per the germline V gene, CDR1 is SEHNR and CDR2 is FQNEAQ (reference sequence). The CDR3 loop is CASSKKPGQGNDEQYF. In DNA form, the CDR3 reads TGTGCCAGCAGTAAAAAACCGGGACAGGGTAACGACGAGCAGTACTTC.

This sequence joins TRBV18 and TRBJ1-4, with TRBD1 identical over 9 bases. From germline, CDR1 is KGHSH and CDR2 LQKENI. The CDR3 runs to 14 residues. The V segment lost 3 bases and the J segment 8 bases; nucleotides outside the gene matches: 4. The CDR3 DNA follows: TGTGCCAGCTCACCGGGACAGGGAAACGAAAAACTGTTTTTT. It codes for CASSPGQGNEKLFF.

The CDR3 nucleotides read TGTGCCAGCAGCTCGCTCGGGGGGGTTGGTGAGACCCAGTACTTC. Protein: CASSSLGGVGETQYF. V is TRBV5-6 and J is TRBJ2-5, with 8 bases aligning to TRBD2. V shed 3 bases and J 5 bases; nucleotides not matched to a gene: 9. This CDR3 has 15 amino acids. Germline V gene lookup returns CDR1 SGHDT and CDR2 YYEEEE.

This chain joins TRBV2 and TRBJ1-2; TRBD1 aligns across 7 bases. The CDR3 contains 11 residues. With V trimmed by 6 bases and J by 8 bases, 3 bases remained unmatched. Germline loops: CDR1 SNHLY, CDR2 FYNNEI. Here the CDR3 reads CASRGGGGYTF. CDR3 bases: TGTGCCAGCAGAGGGGGCGGAGGCTACACCTTC.

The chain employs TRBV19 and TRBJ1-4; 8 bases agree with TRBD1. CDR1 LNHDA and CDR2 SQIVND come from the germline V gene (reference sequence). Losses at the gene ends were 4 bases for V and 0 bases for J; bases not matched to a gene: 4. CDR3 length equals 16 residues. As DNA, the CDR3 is TGTGCCAGTAGTAGGCAGGGGGCAGCAACTAATGAAAAACTGTTTTTT. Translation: CASSRQGAATNEKLFF.

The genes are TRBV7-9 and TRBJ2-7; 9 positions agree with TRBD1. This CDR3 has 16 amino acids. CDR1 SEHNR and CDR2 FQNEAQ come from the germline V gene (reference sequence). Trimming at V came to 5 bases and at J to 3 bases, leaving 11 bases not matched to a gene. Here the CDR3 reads CASSSFAGTGNYEQYF. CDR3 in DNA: TGTGCCAGCAGCAGCTTCGCCGGGACAGGGAACTACGAGCAGTACTTC.

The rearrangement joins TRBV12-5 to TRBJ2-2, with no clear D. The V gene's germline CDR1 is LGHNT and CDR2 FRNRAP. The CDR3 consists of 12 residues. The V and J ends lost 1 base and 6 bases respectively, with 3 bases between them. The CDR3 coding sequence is TGTGCTAGTGGTTTGGGGCCCGGGGAGCTGTTTTTT. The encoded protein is CASGLGPGELFF.

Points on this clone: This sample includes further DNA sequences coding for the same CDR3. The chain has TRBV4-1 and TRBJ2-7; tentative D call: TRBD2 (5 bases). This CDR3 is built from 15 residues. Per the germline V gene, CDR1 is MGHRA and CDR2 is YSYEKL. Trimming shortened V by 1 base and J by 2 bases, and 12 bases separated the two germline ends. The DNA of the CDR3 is TGCGCCAGCAGCCAAGGGCCAGCGGATGCCTACGAGCAGTACTTC. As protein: CASSQGPADAYEQYF.

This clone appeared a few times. In nucleotides, the CDR3 is TGTGCCTGGAGTCCGACAGGGGGCCCCCTCACGCAGTACTTC. It codes for CAWSPTGGPLTQYF. This sequence joins TRBV30 and TRBJ2-5; TRBD1 aligns across 10 bases. CDR1 is GTSNPN, CDR2 SVGIG, per germline (reference sequence). The CDR3 is made up of 14 amino acids. V was clipped by 2 bases and J by 11 bases; unmatched bases: 11.

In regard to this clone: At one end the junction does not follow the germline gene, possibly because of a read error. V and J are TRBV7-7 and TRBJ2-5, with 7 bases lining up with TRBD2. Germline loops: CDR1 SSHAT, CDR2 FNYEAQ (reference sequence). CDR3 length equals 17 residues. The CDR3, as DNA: TGTGCTAGCAGCTTAGGAGCGGCAGGGAGGGACCAAGAGACCCAGTACTTC. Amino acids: CASSLGAAGRDQETQYF.

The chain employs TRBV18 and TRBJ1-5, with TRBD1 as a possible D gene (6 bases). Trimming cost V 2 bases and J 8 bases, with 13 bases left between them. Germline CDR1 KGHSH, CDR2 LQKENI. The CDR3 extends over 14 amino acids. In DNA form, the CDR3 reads TGTGCCAGCTCACCAGGGACATTCGTGGAGCCCCAGCATTTT. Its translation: CASSPGTFVEPQHF.

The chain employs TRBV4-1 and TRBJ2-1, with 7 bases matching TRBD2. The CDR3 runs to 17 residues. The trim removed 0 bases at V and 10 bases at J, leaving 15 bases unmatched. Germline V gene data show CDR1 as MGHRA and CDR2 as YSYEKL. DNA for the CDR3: TGCGCCAGCAGCCAAGATGCGGGTAGCGGGCGGGACGGCGAGCAGTTCTTC. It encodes CASSQDAGSGRDGEQFF.

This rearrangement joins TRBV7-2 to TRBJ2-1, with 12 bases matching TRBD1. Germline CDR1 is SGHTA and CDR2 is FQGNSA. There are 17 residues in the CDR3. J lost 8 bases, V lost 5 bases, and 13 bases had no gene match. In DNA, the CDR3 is TGTGCCAGCAGCAGTCCTCCGGGACAGGGGGCGTTTGATGAGCAGTTCTTC. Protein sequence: CASSSPPGQGAFDEQFF.

The CDR3 reads CASSILLSGGNSPLHF. CDR3 DNA sequence: TGTGCCAGTAGTATATTGCTATCGGGTGGCAATTCACCCCTCCACTTT. J is TRBJ1-6 and V is TRBV19; D is undetermined. V was trimmed by 2 bases and J by 7 bases, leaving 15 bases between them. CDR1 LNHDA and CDR2 SQIVND come from the germline V gene (reference sequence). The CDR3 consists of 16 residues.

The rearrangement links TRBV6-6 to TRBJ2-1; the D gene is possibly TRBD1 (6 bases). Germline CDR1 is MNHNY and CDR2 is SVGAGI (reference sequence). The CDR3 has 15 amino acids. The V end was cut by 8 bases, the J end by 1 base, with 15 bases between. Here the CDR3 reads CASADEGGSYNEQFF. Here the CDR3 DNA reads TGTGCCAGCGCTGACGAAGGGGGATCCTACAATGAGCAGTTCTTC.